The source of this T cell receptor beta chain is a study of cytomegalovirus exposure and HLA in healthy donors (dated by TCRdb to 2016 to 2017). A note on the overall study: According to an earlier analysis of several hundred of the donors, about 179 million T cells yielded 117 million unique TCR beta sequences and around 300 Gb of sequence data. An early release covering roughly 640 HLA-typed donors comprised about 300 gigabases of sequencing data and around 80 million unique TCR sequences. All discovery cohort repertoires had been generated using a single sequencing platform. The study used immunosequencing to profile the T cell repertoires of 666 subjects and linked those repertoires to cytomegalovirus serostatus. Roughly 5 DR-DQ haplotypes were treated as single units for association and clustering because of strong linkage in the cohort. The study aimed to test whether signatures of past pathogen exposure could be identified by cataloging public T cell receptors. Along with the approximately 620-subject first cohort, a separate validation cohort of over 90 different subjects was used. Of the roughly 400 genotyped donors, about 80% fell in the genetic ancestry cluster associated with self-reported Caucasian donors. A later analysis re-analyzed previously published TCR beta repertoires from 600 to 850 donors and added high-resolution HLA genotyping to study TCR occurrence patterns. HLA typing covered class I and class II loci at four-digit resolution. The later analysis used no new phenotypic data to find candidate immune exposures, relying instead on TCR beta sequences and their occurrence across donors. Among about 370 genotyped donors of the cohort, an average of about 240,000 unique TCR beta nucleotide sequences was sequenced per donor, of which roughly 17% were non-productive. A later genetic analysis took genome-wide SNP genotypes for 398 of the 666 donors and used that subset as a discovery cohort. Typing coverage varied by locus: about 629-640 donors for A, B, C, DRB1 and DQB1; roughly 500 for DQA1; approximately 570 for DPA1; roughly 450 for DPB1. To predict cytomegalovirus infection status, the study combined high-throughput TCR immunosequencing, statistical association of individual TCRs with disease status, and machine learning. An earlier analysis of 500 to 650 of the donors applied high-throughput TCR beta sequencing to assess whether each TCR beta V gene segment acted as functional or pseudogenic. Donor age, sex, ethnicity and CMV serostatus were compiled alongside the repertoire data.

V is cut by 4 bases and J by 2 bases, and the space between the germline ends is 9 bases. CDR1 and CDR2 (SGHDT, YYEEEE) derive from the germline V gene. The CDR3, from cysteine to phenylalanine, totals 14 residues. Just the 42-base CDR3 DNA is kept, in frame starting at base 1. To note about this clone: The antigen it recognizes is unknown. No base qualities exist here, and no much larger clone lies one base off it.

The cohort consisted of 670 or so healthy bone marrow donors. All cohort members were sampled while nominally healthy, although unrecorded immune exposures were likely present. The donor was CMV seropositive and belonged to the group of 250 to 300 seropositive cohort members. Each donor provided a peripheral blood sample, and peripheral blood mononuclear cells were used for TCR beta sequencing. Genomic DNA was extracted from the blood cell samples with the Qiagen DNeasy Blood Extraction Kit. The library was prepared using the immunoSEQ multiplex PCR assay. The multiplex PCR relied on a mix of 60 forward primers for TCR Vbeta segments and 13 reverse primers for TCR Jbeta segments. The CDR3 region of rearranged TCR beta genes was amplified from genomic DNA by a multiplex PCR assay. The Illumina HiSeq System was used to sequence the amplified TCR beta libraries as 87-base-pair reads. Turning to the authors' computational methods: Across the 670 or so repertoires, a later analysis counted 80 million or so unique TCR beta chains, approximately 12 million of which were shared by at least two donors. To remove PCR and sequencing errors, raw reads were error-corrected and collapsed into unique sequences using a nearest-neighbor algorithm that merged closely related sequences. Alignment of CDR3 sequences to IMGT reference sequences was used to assign V, D and J gene segments. Each retained sequence needed at least a six-nucleotide match to both a V gene segment and a J gene segment. A rearrangement counted as productive if the CDR3 had no stop codons and remained in frame with V and J, and every other rearrangement counted as non-productive. Following IMGT convention, CDR3 was defined as the stretch from the second conserved V-encoded cysteine up to the conserved J-encoded phenylalanine. The earlier analysis of about 610 of the donors excluded sequences that lacked an unambiguous match to a single V gene segment. In an earlier analysis of approximately 500 of the donors, a V segment was called functional when productive rearrangements were above 56.7%, and segregating when the standard deviation between donors exceeded 5%. To diagnose cytomegalovirus status from the catalog of TCR beta chain sequences, a statistical classification framework was built. In a later analysis, TCR nucleotide sequences were compared against IMGT/GENE-DB human TR gene sequences so that V and J genes could be assigned. Using the TCRdist pipeline, a later analysis assigned CDR3 sequences along with most-parsimonious VDJ recombination scenarios. In a later analysis, every TCR beta chain was defined by the combination of its CDR3 amino acid sequence and its V-gene family, and reads without a unique V-gene family were dropped. A later analysis removed 450 to 600 highly shared, low-generation-probability nucleotide sequences to deal with suspected cross-contamination and a sequencing artifact. For each public chain, a later analysis derived a clonal expansion index from normalized ranks of inferred template counts within each repertoire. A later analysis computed generation probabilities with a VDJ recombination model fitted to out-of-frame rearrangements, and checked the results against IGoR. In a later analysis, TCR-TCR, TCR-HLA and TCR-CMV co-occurrence was scored with hypergeometric tests, and a repertoire-size bias correction was applied to TCR pairs. To estimate false discovery rates, a later analysis permuted the HLA or CMV assignments 20 times. A later analysis grouped co-occurring TCRs with DBSCAN, adding TCRdist sequence similarity when clustering within HLA-allele-positive subsets. Co-occurrence clustering excluded repertoires with fewer than 30,000 or more than 120,000 public chains, plus five with anomalous nucleotide sharing. TCRdb re-hosts the immuneACCESS table, in-frame sequences only. Its copies lack some clones; in the studies checked, an unresolved V gene accounts for under half of them, and the cause for the rest is not known. V, J and clone size are taken as reported in that table, and D and trimming were inferred from the DNA itself. The sample table lists 150,000 or so clones, 80% of them with a count of one. About 13% of the sample lies in the top ten.

On the study overall, not on this receptor specifically: About 17 rarely observed V segments, including chromosome 9 orphons, were excluded from the earlier analysis of some 590 of the donors because counts were too low. A later analysis associated 17,000 or so TCR beta sequences with specific HLA alleles at a false discovery rate of 0.05. Because HLA typing was missing for some donors at each locus, association tests included only the typed subset. Linkage disequilibrium might explain the correlated functional status among segregating V segments, but an unknown experimental factor could not be ruled out. Because the 87-base-pair reads could not distinguish some IMGT-functional V segments, including TRBV6-2 and TRBV6-3, those segments were excluded. When HLA alleles, especially DR and DQ, strongly co-occurred, TCR associations were difficult to assign to individual alleles. In an earlier analysis of 450 to 750 of the donors, most TCR beta V segments appeared in productive rearrangements about 87% or about 30% of the time, broadly matching IMGT annotations. In this cohort, only TCR beta chains were sequenced, and detectable features were limited by the absence of alpha or paired-chain data. A later analysis found that TCR association rates varied across HLA loci, with DRB1 alleles showing the most associated TCRs and HLA-C alleles the fewest. The classifier was reported to diagnose cytomegalovirus status with high specificity and sensitivity in both the original cohort and the validation cohort. A few of the identified cytomegalovirus-associated TCR beta chains were confirmed in vitro to be specific for cytomegalovirus antigens. A cluster of highly shared sequence variants was judged likely to be a technical artifact of the sequencing pipeline. A further reported finding was that TCR beta sequences accurately predicted the HLA-A and HLA-B alleles for most subjects in the first cohort. The presence/absence analyses assumed that sequencing depth was roughly uniform across donors, and that assumption may not be true. It was suggested by the authors that the approach could potentially be generalized to other disease states and immunological phenotypes. In a later analysis, several top co-occurrence clusters were reported to appear linked to parvovirus B19, influenza, CMV and Epstein-Barr virus. The study gave a list of over 150 TCR beta chains associated with cytomegalovirus. According to a later genetic analysis, donors in an Asian-associated ancestry cluster had fewer N-insertions in productive TCRs than the roughly 670-donor mean. V-gene and J-gene trimming of TCR beta chains was associated with a missense DCLRE1C variant in a later genetic analysis, and the association was replicated in an independent cohort. Most TCR sequences were seen in very few donors, while some public TCRs were found in many individuals. Immune exposure information for the cohort was limited to CMV serostatus. A later analysis found that HLA-associated TCR beta chains were more clonally expanded and had lower generation probabilities than equally common non-associated chains. In a later analysis, most CMV-associated TCR beta chains were found to appear HLA-restricted, with HLA associations seemingly driven largely by CMV exposure.

The receptor was derived from a man aged 25 to 45 in good health and CMV-seropositive. The chain employs TRBV5-6 and TRBJ2-2; TRBD2 is a possible D gene, resting on 6 matching bases. Sample: PBMCs. The CDR3 region reads CASSPTRNTGELFF. At the DNA level, the sequence is TGTGCCAGCAGCCCGACTAGAAACACCGGGGAGCTGTTTTTT.